This TCR beta chain was found in a study of blood T cell repertoires in COVID-19. Study-level background: From T cells, B-cell-depleted T cells, or PBMCs came the material, which was cDNA or gDNA.

There are 12 residues in the CDR3. V was clipped by 3 bases and J by 7 bases, with 6 bases between them. The V gene's germline CDR1 is MNHEY and CDR2 SMNVEV (reference sequence). Assay: immunoSEQ multiplex PCR; the TCRdb copy retains only in-frame clones and omits some. The sample consists of 75,000 to 80,000 clones, 75% to 90% of them appearing once. Sequenced material: peripheral blood. The chain has TRBV27 and TRBJ2-2, with unresolved D. The clonotype originates from a human donor in a cohort sampled during active COVID-19. CDR3 nucleotide sequence: TGTGCCAGCAGTTTTAGAGGCGGGGAGCTGTTTTTT. Its translation is CASSFRGGELFF.